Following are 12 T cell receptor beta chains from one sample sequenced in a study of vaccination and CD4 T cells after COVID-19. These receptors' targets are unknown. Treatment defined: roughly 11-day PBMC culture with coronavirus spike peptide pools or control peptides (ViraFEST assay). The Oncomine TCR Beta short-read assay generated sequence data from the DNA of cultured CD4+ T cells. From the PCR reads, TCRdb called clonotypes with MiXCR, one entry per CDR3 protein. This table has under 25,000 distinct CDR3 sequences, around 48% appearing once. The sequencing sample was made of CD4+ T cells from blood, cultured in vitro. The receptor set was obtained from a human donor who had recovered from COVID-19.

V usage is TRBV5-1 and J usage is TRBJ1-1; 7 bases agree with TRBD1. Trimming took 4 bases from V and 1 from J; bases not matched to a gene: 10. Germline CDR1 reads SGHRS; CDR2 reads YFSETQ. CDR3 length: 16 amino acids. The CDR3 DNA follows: TGCGCCAGCAGCCCCACCCCGGGACAGAGGAACACTGAAGCTTTCTTT. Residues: CASSPTPGQRNTEAFF.

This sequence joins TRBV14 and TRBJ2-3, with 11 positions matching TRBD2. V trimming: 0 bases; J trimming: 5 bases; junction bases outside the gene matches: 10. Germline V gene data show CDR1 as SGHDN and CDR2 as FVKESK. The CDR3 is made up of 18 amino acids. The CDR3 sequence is CASSQDRLAGGRGDTQYF. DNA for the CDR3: TGTGCCAGCAGCCAAGATCGCCTAGCGGGAGGTCGGGGAGATACGCAGTATTTT.

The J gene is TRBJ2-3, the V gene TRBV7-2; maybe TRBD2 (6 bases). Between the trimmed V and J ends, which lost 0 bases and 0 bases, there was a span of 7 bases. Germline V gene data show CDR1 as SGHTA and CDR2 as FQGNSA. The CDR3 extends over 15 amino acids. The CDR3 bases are TGTGCCAGCAGCTTAGCGGGAGGCAGCACAGATACGCAGTATTTT. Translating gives CASSLAGGSTDTQYF. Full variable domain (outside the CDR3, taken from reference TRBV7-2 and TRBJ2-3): GAGVSQSPSNKVTEKGKDVELRCDPISGHTALYWYRQSLGQGLEFLIYFQGNSAPDKSGLPSDRFSAERTGGSVSTLTIQRTQQEDSAVYLCASSLAGGSTDTQYFGPGTRLTVL.

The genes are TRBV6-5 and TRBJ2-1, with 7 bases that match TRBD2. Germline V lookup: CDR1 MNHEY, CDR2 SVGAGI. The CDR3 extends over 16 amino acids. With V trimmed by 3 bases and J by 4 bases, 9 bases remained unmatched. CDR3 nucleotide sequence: TGTGCCAGCAGTTATTTGAGCGGGGAGGCATACAATGAGCAGTTCTTC. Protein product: CASSYLSGEAYNEQFF.

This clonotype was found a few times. The CDR3 loop is CATSRQRSYNEQFF. In DNA, the CDR3 is TGTGCCACCAGCAGACAGAGATCCTACAATGAGCAGTTCTTC. This chain links TRBV15 with TRBJ2-1; D gene unclear. This CDR3 comprises 14 residues. V was cut by 2 bases and J by 1 base, with 6 bases left in between. The germline V gene has CDR1 LNHNV and CDR2 YYDKDF (reference sequence).

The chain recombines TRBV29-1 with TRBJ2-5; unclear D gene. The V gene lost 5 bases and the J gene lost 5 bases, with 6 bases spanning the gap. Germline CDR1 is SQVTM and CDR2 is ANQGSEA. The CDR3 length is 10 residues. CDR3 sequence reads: CSVRAETQYF. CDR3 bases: TGCAGCGTTCGAGCGGAGACCCAGTACTTC.

CDR3 amino acids: CASSPSGGAYEQYF. The CDR3 bases are TGTGCCAGCAGTCCAAGCGGGGGGGCCTACGAGCAGTACTTC. The J gene is TRBJ2-7, the V gene TRBV12-3 or TRBV12-4; 10 bases fit TRBD2. After removal of 5 bases from V and 2 bases from J, the junction contained 3 bases not matched to a gene. The CDR3 has 14 amino acids.

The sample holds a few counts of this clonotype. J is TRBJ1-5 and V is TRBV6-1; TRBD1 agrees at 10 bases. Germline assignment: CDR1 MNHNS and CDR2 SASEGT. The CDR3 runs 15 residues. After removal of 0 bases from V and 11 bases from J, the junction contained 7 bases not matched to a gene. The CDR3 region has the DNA TGTGCCAGCAGTGAAGCGGGACAGGGGCTAGGGGCCCAGCATTTT. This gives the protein CASSEAGQGLGAQHF.

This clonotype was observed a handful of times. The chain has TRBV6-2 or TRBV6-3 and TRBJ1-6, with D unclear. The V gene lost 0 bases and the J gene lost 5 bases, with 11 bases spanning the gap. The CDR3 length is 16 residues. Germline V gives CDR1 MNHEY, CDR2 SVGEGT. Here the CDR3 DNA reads TGTGCCAGCAGTTACTCCCGGGAGACCGATAATTCACCCCTCCACTTT. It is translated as CASSYSRETDNSPLHF.

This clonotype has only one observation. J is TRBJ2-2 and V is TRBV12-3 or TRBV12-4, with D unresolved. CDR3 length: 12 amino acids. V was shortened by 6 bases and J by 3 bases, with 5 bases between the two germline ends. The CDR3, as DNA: TGTGCCAGCAGGTATTACACCGGGGAGCTGTTTTTT. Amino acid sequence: CASRYYTGELFF.

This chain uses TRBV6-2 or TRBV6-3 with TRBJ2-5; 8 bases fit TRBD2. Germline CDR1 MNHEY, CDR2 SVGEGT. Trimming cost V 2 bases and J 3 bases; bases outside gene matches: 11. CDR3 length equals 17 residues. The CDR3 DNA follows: TGTGCCAGCAGTTACCCCTTCGGGGGGGGGCAGAAAGAGACCCAGTACTTC. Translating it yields CASSYPFGGGQKETQYF.

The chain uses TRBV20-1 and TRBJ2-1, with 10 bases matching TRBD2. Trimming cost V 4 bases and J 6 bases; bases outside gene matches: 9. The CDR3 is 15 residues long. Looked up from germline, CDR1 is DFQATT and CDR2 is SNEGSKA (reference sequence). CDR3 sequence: CSATLAGGLLNEQFF. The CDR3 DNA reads TGCAGTGCTACTTTAGCGGGAGGCCTCCTCAATGAGCAGTTCTTC.